Presented here are 12 T cell receptor beta chains from one specimen sequenced in a study of cytomegalovirus exposure and HLA in healthy donors. The PCR employed 60 Vbeta primers together with 13 Jbeta primers. Produced via immunoSEQ multiplex PCR; TCRdb's table is partial and in-frame only. The data contain under 200,000 clones, approximately 70% of them singletons. Sequencing was performed on PBMCs. The source is a middle-aged woman in good health and CMV-seropositive.

The chain combines TRBV5-6 with TRBJ2-1; D gene unclear. CDR3 length equals 16 residues. V lost 3 bases to trimming and J lost 0 bases, with 13 bases between them. Germline V CDR1 and CDR2: SGHDT, YYEEEE. The CDR3 coding sequence is TGTGCCAGCAGCTCTTACAGCTATGGCTCCTACAATGAGCAGTTCTTC. This codes for CASSSYSYGSYNEQFF. The whole variable domain, filled in from reference TRBV5-6 and TRBJ2-1, reads DAGVTQSPTHLIKTRGQQVTLRCSPKSGHDTVSWYQQALGQGPQFIFQYYEEEERQRGNFPDRFSGHQFPNYSSELNVNALLLGDSALYLCASSSYSYGSYNEQFFGPGTRLTVL.

The chain combines TRBV6-5 with TRBJ1-2; D perhaps matches TRBD1 (6 bases). This CDR3 is 13 amino acids long. CDR1 and CDR2 from the germline V gene are MNHEY and SVGAGI. V shed 5 bases and J shed 4 bases, with 11 bases lying between them. CDR3: CASSLQGGYGYTF. CDR3 in DNA: TGTGCCAGCAGTCTACAGGGTGGCTATGGCTACACCTTC.

The chain combines TRBV29-1 with TRBJ2-7; 8 bases line up with TRBD1. The CDR3 spans 13 residues. V lost 7 bases to trimming and J lost 7 bases; unmatched junction nucleotides: 12. Germline CDR1 and CDR2: SQVTM and ANQGSEA. The CDR3 region is CSAGQGDWGEQYF. Here the CDR3 DNA reads TGCAGCGCTGGACAGGGTGATTGGGGGGAGCAGTACTTC.

V and J are TRBV11-2 and TRBJ2-5, with 10 positions matching TRBD2. The V gene end was trimmed by 1 base and the J gene end by 0 bases; junction bases not matched to a gene: 8. Germline loops: CDR1 SGHAT, CDR2 FQNNGV. There are 18 residues in the CDR3. The CDR3 DNA reads TGTGCCAGCAGCTTAGGTCTAGCGGGGGAAGGGTACCAAGAGACCCAGTACTTC. This sequence encodes CASSLGLAGEGYQETQYF.

The chain recombines TRBV6-5 with TRBJ1-1, with 9 positions matching TRBD1. The length of the CDR3 is 14 residues. The V and J ends lost 7 bases and 8 bases, in that order; junction bases with no gene match: 11. Germline V gives CDR1 MNHEY, CDR2 SVGAGI. The CDR3 region is CASTAGTGPGEAFF. Here the CDR3 DNA reads TGTGCCAGCACCGCCGGGACAGGGCCAGGGGAAGCTTTCTTT.

The rearrangement links TRBV6-5 to TRBJ1-3; D is uncertain. CDR1 MNHEY and CDR2 SVGAGI come from the germline V gene. The CDR3 is 14 amino acids. V gave up 6 bases and J gave up 2 bases, with 11 bases separating them. The CDR3 reads CASRPNTAGNTIYF. CDR3 coding DNA: TGTGCCAGCAGACCCAACACCGCTGGAAACACCATATATTTT.

V is TRBV5-4 and J is TRBJ2-3; TRBD2 matches at 8 bases. In germline, CDR1 is SGHNT, CDR2 YYREEE (reference sequence). This CDR3 region has 16 residues. The junction had 9 bases not matched to a gene; V was cut back by 3 bases and J by 3 bases. As DNA, the CDR3 is TGTGCCAGCAGCTGGAGTGGGGGACTAGGTACAGATACGCAGTATTTT. This encodes CASSWSGGLGTDTQYF. Using reference TRBV5-4 and TRBJ2-3 for the parts outside the CDR3, the full variable domain is ETGVTQSPTHLIKTRGQQVTLRCSSQSGHNTVSWYQQALGQGPQFIFQYYREEENGRGNFPPRFSGLQFPNYSSELNVNALELDDSALYLCASSWSGGLGTDTQYFGPGTRLTVL.

About this clone itself: One end of the junction varies from germline; a read error may be responsible. For the CDR3, the DNA is TGTGCCAGCAGTACCGGGACAGTGTACTATGGCTACCCCTTC. Its protein is CASSTGTVYYGYPF. This chain joins TRBV28 and TRBJ1-2; the match to TRBD1 covers 7 bases. CDR3 length: 14 residues. Germline assignment: CDR1 MDHEN and CDR2 SYDVKM.

V usage is TRBV4-2 and J usage is TRBJ2-1; 9 bases align to TRBD1. The germline V gene encodes CDR1 LGHNA and CDR2 YNFKEQ. V was pared by 0 bases and J by 5 bases, with 8 bases of the junction left unmatched. This CDR3 has 17 residues. DNA of the CDR3: TGTGCCAGCAGCCAAGAGGGACCTGGGACAGGGAACAATGAGCAGTTCTTC. Protein sequence: CASSQEGPGTGNNEQFF.

The V call is TRBV9, the J call TRBJ2-2; perhaps TRBD1 as D (6 bases). This CDR3 spans 17 amino acids. Germline V gene data show CDR1 as SGDLS and CDR2 as YYNGEE. Trimming removed 2 bases at V and 2 bases at J, with 16 bases between. CDR3 DNA: TGTGCCAGCAGCGTCCTATCAGGGGTTCGTAACACCGGGGAGCTGTTTTTT. Protein sequence: CASSVLSGVRNTGELFF. Together with reference TRBV9 and TRBJ2-2, the CDR3 gives the full variable domain: DSGVTQTPKHLITATGQRVTLRCSPRSGDLSVYWYQQSLDQGLQFLIQYYNGEERAKGNILERFSAQQFPDLHSELNLSSLELGDSALYFCASSVLSGVRNTGELFFGEGSRLTVL.

The chain recombines TRBV27 with TRBJ2-7; D possibly corresponds to TRBD2 (6 bases). Per the germline V gene, CDR1 is MNHEY and CDR2 is SMNVEV (reference sequence). The CDR3 has 14 residues. V was pared by 7 bases and J by 0 bases, with 13 bases between. CDR3 region: CASTTAGPSYEQYF. The CDR3 DNA reads TGTGCCAGCACCACAGCGGGTCCCTCCTACGAGCAGTACTTC.

The chain employs TRBV4-1 and TRBJ2-7, with 7 bases matching TRBD2. Germline values: CDR1 MGHRA, CDR2 YSYEKL. Losses at the gene ends were 2 bases for V and 9 bases for J; bases not matched to a gene: 13. The CDR3 contains 15 residues. Here the CDR3 reads CASSQWGGRSRVQYF. DNA of the CDR3: TGCGCCAGCAGCCAATGGGGGGGACGAAGCAGGGTGCAGTACTTC.